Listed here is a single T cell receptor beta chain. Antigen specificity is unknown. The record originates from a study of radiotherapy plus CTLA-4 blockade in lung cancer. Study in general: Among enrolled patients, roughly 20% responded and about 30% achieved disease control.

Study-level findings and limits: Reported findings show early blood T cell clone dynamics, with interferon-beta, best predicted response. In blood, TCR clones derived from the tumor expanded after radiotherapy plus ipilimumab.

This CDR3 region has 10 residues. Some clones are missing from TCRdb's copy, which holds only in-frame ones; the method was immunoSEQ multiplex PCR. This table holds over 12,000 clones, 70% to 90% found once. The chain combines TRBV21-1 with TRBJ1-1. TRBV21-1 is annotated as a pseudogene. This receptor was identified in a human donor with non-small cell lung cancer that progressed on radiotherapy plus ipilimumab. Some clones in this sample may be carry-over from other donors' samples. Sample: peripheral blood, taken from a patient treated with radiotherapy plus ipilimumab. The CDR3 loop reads CASSSLEAFF. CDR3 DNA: TGTGCCAGCAGCTCCCTAGAAGCTTTCTTT.